This T cell receptor beta chain comes out of a study of naive and memory T cell subsets. An equimolar mix of two oligonucleotides served as the beta constant-region primer for TRBC1 and TRBC2. TCRdb redid the calling of the UMI-ligation and nested PCR reads with MiXCR, one entry per CDR3 protein. The profile shows 70,000 to 95,000 distinct CDR3 sequences, approximately 6.5% of them singletons. In regard to this clonotype: Mismatch with germline at one junction end may stem from a read error.

The CDR3 sequence is 14 residues long. CDR1 and CDR2 (germline): MNHNS, SASEGT. This chain joins TRBV6-1 and TRBJ2-2; D not certain. This sequence originates from a human donor in good health. Material: central memory CD4+ T cells from blood. DNA of the CDR3: TGTGCCGGCAGACCGGTGGTGGCCACCGGGGAGCTGTTTTTT. This codes for CAGRPVVATGELFF.